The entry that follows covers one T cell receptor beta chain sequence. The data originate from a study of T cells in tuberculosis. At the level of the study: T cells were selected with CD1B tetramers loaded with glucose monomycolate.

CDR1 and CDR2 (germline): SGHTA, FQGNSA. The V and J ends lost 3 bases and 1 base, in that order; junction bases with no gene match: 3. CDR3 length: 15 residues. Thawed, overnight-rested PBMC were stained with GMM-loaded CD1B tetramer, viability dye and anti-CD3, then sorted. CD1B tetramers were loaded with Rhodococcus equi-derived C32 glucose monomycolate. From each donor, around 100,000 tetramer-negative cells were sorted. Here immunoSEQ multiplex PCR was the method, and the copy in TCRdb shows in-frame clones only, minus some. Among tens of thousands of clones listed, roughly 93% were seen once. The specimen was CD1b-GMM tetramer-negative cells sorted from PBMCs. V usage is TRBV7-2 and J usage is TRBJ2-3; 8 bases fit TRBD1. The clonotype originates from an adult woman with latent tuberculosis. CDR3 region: CASSLEGQGTDTQYF. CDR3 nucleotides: TGTGCCAGCAGCTTGGAGGGACAGGGCACAGATACGCAGTATTTT.